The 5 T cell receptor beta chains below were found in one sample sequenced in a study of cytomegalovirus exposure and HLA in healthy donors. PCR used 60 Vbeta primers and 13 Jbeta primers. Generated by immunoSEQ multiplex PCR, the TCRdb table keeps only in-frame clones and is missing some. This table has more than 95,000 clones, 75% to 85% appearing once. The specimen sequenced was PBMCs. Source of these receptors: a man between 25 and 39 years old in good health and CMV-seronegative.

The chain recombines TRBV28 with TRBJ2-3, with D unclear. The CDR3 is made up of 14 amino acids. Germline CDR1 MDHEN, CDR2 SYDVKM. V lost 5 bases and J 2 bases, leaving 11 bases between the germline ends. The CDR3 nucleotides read TGTGCCAGCAGTCCCCCGGAGCACACAGATACGCAGTATTTT. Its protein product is CASSPPEHTDTQYF.

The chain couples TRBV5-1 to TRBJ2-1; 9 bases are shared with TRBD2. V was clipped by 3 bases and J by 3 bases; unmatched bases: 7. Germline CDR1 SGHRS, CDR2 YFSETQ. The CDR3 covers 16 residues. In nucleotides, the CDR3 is TGCGCCAGCAGCTGGGGGGGGACTAGCCTCTACAATGAGCAGTTCTTC. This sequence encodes CASSWGGTSLYNEQFF.

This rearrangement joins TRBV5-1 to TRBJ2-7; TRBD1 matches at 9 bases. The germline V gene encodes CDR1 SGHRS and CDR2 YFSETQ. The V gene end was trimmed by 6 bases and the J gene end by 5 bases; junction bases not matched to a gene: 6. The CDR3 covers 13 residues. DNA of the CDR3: TGCGCCAGCACGGGACAGGGACCCCACGAGCAGTACTTC. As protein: CASTGQGPHEQYF.

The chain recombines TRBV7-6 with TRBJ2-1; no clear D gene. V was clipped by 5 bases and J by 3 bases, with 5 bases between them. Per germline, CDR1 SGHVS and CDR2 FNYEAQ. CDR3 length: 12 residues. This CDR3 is CASSHGYNEQFF. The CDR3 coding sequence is TGTGCCAGCAGCCACGGCTACAATGAGCAGTTCTTC.

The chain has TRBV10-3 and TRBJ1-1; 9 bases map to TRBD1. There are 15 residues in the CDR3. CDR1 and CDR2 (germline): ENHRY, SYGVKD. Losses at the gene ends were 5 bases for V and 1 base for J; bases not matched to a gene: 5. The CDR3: CAISTRGQGNTEAFF. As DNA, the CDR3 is TGTGCCATCAGTACCCGGGGACAGGGGAACACTGAAGCTTTCTTT.